Presented here are 30 T cell receptor beta chains from one specimen sequenced in a study of blood T cell repertoires in COVID-19. Some clones are missing from TCRdb's copy, which holds only in-frame ones; the method was immunoSEQ multiplex PCR. The table includes 60,000 to 75,000 clones, about 90% detected once. Specimen: peripheral blood. The receptors come from a man aged 60 to 69 with acute or convalescent COVID-19.

The V and J genes are TRBV10-3 and TRBJ2-1, with D possibly matching TRBD2 (5 bases). The V end lost 3 bases, the J end lost 9 bases, and 15 bases lay between the germline ends. The germline gives CDR1 ENHRY, CDR2 SYGVKD. The CDR3 spans 14 residues. The CDR3 is CAISDPRVEGEQFF. The CDR3 bases are TGTGCCATCAGTGATCCGAGGGTCGAAGGTGAGCAGTTCTTC.

The genes are TRBV30 and TRBJ2-1; 7 nucleotides agree with TRBD2. Germline V CDR1 and CDR2: GTSNPN, SVGIG (reference sequence). This CDR3 has 12 amino acids. J lost 11 bases, V lost 4 bases, and 8 bases had no gene match. CDR3 in DNA: TGTGCCTGGAACTCATTGGGGGGGAAGCAGTTCTTC. Residues: CAWNSLGGKQFF.

This clone has just a few counts. This rearrangement joins TRBV3-1 (or the pseudogene TRBV3-2) to TRBJ2-1; TRBD2 matches at 13 bases. The germline CDR1 and CDR2 sequences are LGHDT and YNNKEL (reference sequence). The junction had 2 bases not matched to a gene; V was cut back by 3 bases and J by 6 bases. This CDR3 is 15 amino acids long. The CDR3 reads CASSQTSGGPNEQFF. The CDR3 DNA follows: TGTGCCAGCAGCCAGACTAGCGGGGGGCCCAATGAGCAGTTCTTC.

The rearrangement joins TRBV19 to TRBJ2-7; unclear D gene. This CDR3 region has 13 residues. Germline assignment: CDR1 LNHDA and CDR2 SQIVND (reference sequence). V lost 0 bases to trimming and J lost 4 bases, with 7 bases between them. Here the CDR3 reads CASSIDLGYEQYF. The CDR3 bases are TGTGCCAGTAGTATAGATCTCGGGTACGAGCAGTACTTC. Filled out from reference TRBV19 and TRBJ2-7, the complete variable domain reads DGGITQSPKYLFRKEGQNVTLSCEQNLNHDAMYWYRQDPGQGLRLIYYSQIVNDFQKGDIAEGYSVSREKKESFPLTVTSAQKNPTAFYLCASSIDLGYEQYFGPGTRLTVT.

The rearrangement uses TRBV28 and TRBJ1-6, with D possibly being TRBD1 (5 bases). The ends were cut back, 3 bases at V and 0 bases at J, with 15 bases in the middle. The germline V gene encodes CDR1 MDHEN and CDR2 SYDVKM. The CDR3 sequence is 18 residues long. The CDR3, as DNA: TGTGCCAGCAGTTTTTCGGGACTCAGGAGCTCCTATAATTCACCCCTCCACTTT. Protein sequence: CASSFSGLRSSYNSPLHF.

The chain joins TRBV9 to TRBJ2-1; 15 bases fit TRBD2. The CDR3 has 15 amino acids. Germline CDR1 reads SGDLS; CDR2 reads YYNGEE. The V gene end was trimmed by 3 bases and the J gene end by 10 bases; junction bases not matched to a gene: 5. The CDR3 is CASSAGGLAGGEQFF. The CDR3 DNA reads as TGTGCCAGCAGCGCGGGCGGACTAGCGGGGGGGGAGCAGTTCTTC.

The chain carries TRBV2 and TRBJ2-3; 7 bases line up with TRBD1. The CDR3 contains 14 residues. Germline values: CDR1 SNHLY, CDR2 FYNNEI. J gave up 5 bases and V 6 bases, and 8 bases lay outside the gene matches. The CDR3 DNA is TGTGCCAGCAGCGCGGACAGGAGTGGAGATACGCAGTATTTT. As protein: CASSADRSGDTQYF. The whole variable domain, filled in from reference TRBV2 and TRBJ2-3, reads EPEVTQTPSHQVTQMGQEVILRCVPISNHLYFYWYRQILGQKVEFLVSFYNNEISEKSEIFDDQFSVERPDGSNFTLKIRSTKLEDSAMYFCASSADRSGDTQYFGPGTRLTVL.

The J gene is TRBJ2-5, the V gene TRBV9, with unresolved D. CDR1 and CDR2 (germline): SGDLS, YYNGEE. CDR3 length equals 14 residues. Trimming shortened V by 4 bases and J by 5 bases, and 15 bases separated the two germline ends. For the CDR3, the DNA is TGTGCCAGCAGCATACGCTCCGGCAGGGAGACCCAGTACTTC. Encoded protein: CASSIRSGRETQYF. The variable domain in full, completed from reference TRBV9 and TRBJ2-5, reads DSGVTQTPKHLITATGQRVTLRCSPRSGDLSVYWYQQSLDQGLQFLIQYYNGEERAKGNILERFSAQQFPDLHSELNLSSLELGDSALYFCASSIRSGRETQYFGPGTRLLVL.

The rearrangement links TRBV11-2 to TRBJ1-6; TRBD1 agrees at 8 bases. The V gene end was trimmed by 4 bases and the J gene end by 3 bases; junction bases not matched to a gene: 2. This CDR3 has 15 residues. CDR1 and CDR2 (germline): SGHAT, FQNNGV. The CDR3 is CASSSGTGYNSPLHF. The DNA of the CDR3 is TGTGCCAGCAGCTCCGGGACAGGCTATAATTCACCCCTCCACTTT.

The V and J genes are TRBV5-4 and TRBJ2-2; a weak D match, TRBD1 (6 bases). Trimming left V 2 bases short and J 1 base short, with 9 bases between. CDR3 length: 15 residues. CDR1 SGHNT and CDR2 YYREEE come from the germline V gene (reference sequence). The CDR3 DNA follows: TGTGCCAGCAGCTTCTCGGGACAGAACACCGGGGAGCTGTTTTTT. Encoded protein: CASSFSGQNTGELFF.

The V call is TRBV5-1, the J call TRBJ2-2, with 12 positions matching TRBD2. J gave up 4 bases and V 2 bases, and 9 bases lay outside the gene matches. CDR1 and CDR2 (germline): SGHRS, YFSETQ. The CDR3 runs to 18 residues. CDR3: CASSFSASGGASTGELFF. CDR3 coding DNA: TGCGCCAGCAGCTTTTCGGCTAGCGGGGGGGCGAGCACCGGGGAGCTGTTTTTT.

The chain couples TRBV9 to TRBJ2-6; 8 bases line up with TRBD2. Trimming cost V 4 bases and J 0 bases; bases outside gene matches: 0. CDR3 length: 15 residues. Germline CDR1 reads SGDLS; CDR2 reads YYNGEE. CDR3 DNA: TGTGCCAGCAGCCTAGCGGGCTCTGGGGCCAACGTCCTGACTTTC. This gives the protein CASSLAGSGANVLTF.

The V call is TRBV10-3, the J call TRBJ1-3, with D possibly matching TRBD1 (5 bases). Germline assignment: CDR1 ENHRY and CDR2 SYGVKD. V lost 10 bases, J lost 0 bases, and 13 bases lay in between. CDR3 size: 14 residues. The CDR3 nucleotides read TGTGCCACCAAGGGGCCGAGCTCTGGAAACACCATATATTTT. Its protein product is CATKGPSSGNTIYF.

The rearrangement uses TRBV7-9 and TRBJ2-7, with a possible D match to TRBD1 (5 bases). Trimming cost V 4 bases and J 0 bases, with 7 bases left between them. This CDR3 spans 13 amino acids. Germline V CDR1 and CDR2: SEHNR, FQNEAQ (reference sequence). The CDR3 DNA follows: TGTGCCAGCAGCTCGGACACCTCCTACGAGCAGTACTTC. Translated, it gives CASSSDTSYEQYF.

This sequence joins TRBV6-5 and TRBJ1-1; tentative D call: TRBD1 (6 bases). Germline values: CDR1 MNHEY, CDR2 SVGAGI. The CDR3 loop spans 11 amino acids. V lost 8 bases, J lost 4 bases, and 8 bases lay in between. Here the CDR3 reads CASQGPTEAFF. In DNA, the CDR3 is TGTGCCAGCCAGGGGCCCACTGAAGCTTTCTTT.

This chain connects TRBV7-9 to TRBJ2-7, with D maybe TRBD2 (6 bases). In germline, CDR1 is SEHNR, CDR2 FQNEAQ (reference sequence). This CDR3 has 15 amino acids. V was cut by 6 bases and J by 5 bases, with 20 bases left in between. CDR3 in DNA: TGTGCCAGCAGTCAGGGACTTATACCTACAGACGAGCAGTACTTC. The encoded protein is CASSQGLIPTDEQYF.

CDR3 in amino acids: CASSQEVQGSGYTF. The CDR3 DNA is TGTGCCAGCAGCCAAGAGGTGCAGGGGAGCGGCTACACCTTC. This chain uses TRBV14 with TRBJ1-2; D might be TRBD1 (6 bases). CDR3 length: 14 amino acids. CDR1 is SGHDN, CDR2 FVKESK, per germline. The ends were cut back, 0 bases at V and 8 bases at J, with 13 bases in the middle. Full variable domain (rest looked up from reference TRBV14 and TRBJ1-2): EAGVTQFPSHSVIEKGQTVTLRCDPISGHDNLYWYRRVMGKEIKFLLHFVKESKQDESGMPNNRFLAERTGGTYSTLKVQPAELEDSGVYFCASSQEVQGSGYTFGSGTRLTVV.

The genes are TRBV7-6 and TRBJ1-2; maybe TRBD1 (5 bases). Germline V lookup: CDR1 SGHVS, CDR2 FNYEAQ. The CDR3 length is 14 residues. V was clipped by 1 base and J by 1 base, with 7 bases between them. The CDR3 nucleotides are TGTGCCAGCAGCTTAGACAGGCATAACTATGGCTACACCTTC. Protein sequence: CASSLDRHNYGYTF. Full variable domain (missing parts from reference TRBV7-6 and TRBJ1-2): GAGVSQSPRYKVTKRGQDVALRCDPISGHVSLYWYRQALGQGPEFLTYFNYEAQQDKSGLPNDRFSAERPEGSISTLTIQRTEQRDSAMYRCASSLDRHNYGYTFGSGTRLTVV.

The chain employs TRBV5-1 and TRBJ1-4; D is uncertain. The CDR3 has 16 residues. Trimming left V 0 bases short and J 0 bases short, with 9 bases between. The germline V gene has CDR1 SGHRS and CDR2 YFSETQ. The CDR3 bases are TGCGCCAGCAGCTTGGTTGCGGAAACAACTAATGAAAAACTGTTTTTT. Residues: CASSLVAETTNEKLFF.

V usage is TRBV5-6 and J usage is TRBJ1-2, with unresolved D. The CDR3 contains 13 residues. Germline lookup yields CDR1 SGHDT and CDR2 YYEEEE. Trimming shortened V by 2 bases and J by 7 bases, and 12 bases separated the two germline ends. The CDR3 DNA sequence: TGTGCCAGCAGCTTCCTCCGGGAGGGTGGCTACACCTTC. It translates to CASSFLREGGYTF.

The V and J genes are TRBV15 and TRBJ2-7, with 13 nucleotides matching TRBD2. V lost 0 bases and J lost 4; bases outside the gene matches: 9. CDR3 size: 18 residues. Germline assignment: CDR1 LNHNV and CDR2 YYDKDF (reference sequence). The CDR3 is CATSRDFLRTSGGYEQYF. Here the CDR3 DNA reads TGTGCCACCAGCAGAGATTTTTTAAGGACTAGCGGGGGTTACGAGCAGTACTTC.

The chain couples TRBV11-2 to TRBJ2-5; D ambiguous. Trimming removed 3 bases from V and 1 base from J, with 6 bases in between. Germline V lookup: CDR1 SGHAT, CDR2 FQNNGV. CDR3 size: 13 residues. The CDR3 reads CASSFWSQETQYF. The CDR3 DNA reads as TGTGCCAGCAGCTTTTGGAGCCAAGAGACCCAGTACTTC.

The chain is built from TRBV6-1 and TRBJ1-6; D is ambiguous. The CDR3 is made up of 15 amino acids. Trimming cost V 1 base and J 0 bases, with 4 bases left between them. The germline V gene encodes CDR1 MNHNS and CDR2 SASEGT. The CDR3 is CASSEESSYNSPLHF. Here the CDR3 DNA reads TGTGCCAGCAGTGAAGAGAGCTCCTATAATTCACCCCTCCACTTT.

This chain uses TRBV3-1 (or the pseudogene TRBV3-2) with TRBJ1-5; D uncertain. Trimming removed 0 bases at V and 2 bases at J, with 11 bases between. Looked up from germline, CDR1 is LGHDT and CDR2 is YNNKEL (reference sequence). The CDR3 is 16 residues long. CDR3 residues: CASSQDSGGGNQPQHF. The CDR3 DNA is TGTGCCAGCAGCCAAGATTCGGGAGGAGGCAATCAGCCCCAGCATTTT.

The chain carries TRBV5-1 and TRBJ2-7; D is ambiguous. The CDR3 consists of 13 residues. The V end lost 7 bases, the J end lost 3 bases, and 14 bases lay between the germline ends. Germline V gene data show CDR1 as SGHRS and CDR2 as YFSETQ. CDR3 in amino acids: CASSNSPYYEQYF. The CDR3 nucleotides read TGCGCCAGCTCGAACAGTCCTTACTACGAGCAGTACTTC.

This chain uses TRBV6-9 with TRBJ2-1; maybe TRBD1 (6 bases). Germline V gene lookup returns CDR1 MNHGY and CDR2 SVAAGI. The CDR3 covers 19 residues. V was pared by 6 bases and J by 0 bases, with 24 bases between. Here the CDR3 reads CASSNYRASIPHSYNEQFF. As DNA, the CDR3 is TGTGCCAGCAGCAATTACAGGGCTTCAATCCCCCACTCCTACAATGAGCAGTTCTTC.

The chain uses TRBV11-2 and TRBJ2-3; TRBD2 aligns across 8 bases. CDR1 and CDR2 from the germline V gene are SGHAT and FQNNGV. The CDR3 runs 15 residues. The V and J ends lost 2 bases and 4 bases, in that order; junction bases with no gene match: 5. This chain's CDR3 is CASSLTGGPSDTQYF. The CDR3 coding sequence is TGTGCCAGCAGCTTAACGGGGGGGCCCTCAGATACGCAGTATTTT.

The chain employs TRBV30 and TRBJ2-5, with 7 positions matching TRBD2. CDR1 and CDR2 from the germline V gene are GTSNPN and SVGIG (reference sequence). With V trimmed by 4 bases and J by 4 bases, 3 bases remained unmatched. CDR3 length: 12 amino acids. In DNA form, the CDR3 reads TGTGCCTGGAACGGGGGGTCAGAGACCCAGTACTTC. Amino acids: CAWNGGSETQYF. Complete variable domain (other parts from reference TRBV30 and TRBJ2-5): SQTIHQWPATLVQPVGSPLSLECTVEGTSNPNLYWYRQAAGRGLQLLFYSVGIGQISSEVPQNLSASRPQDRQFILSSKKLLLSDSGFYLCAWNGGSETQYFGPGTRLLVL.

The chain links TRBV30 to TRBJ2-3; 10 bases map to TRBD2. Germline CDR1 reads GTSNPN; CDR2 reads SVGIG (reference sequence). V trimming: 1 base; J trimming: 0 bases; junction bases outside the gene matches: 10. The CDR3 is made up of 18 amino acids. The CDR3 loop reads CAWSAVISGGKSTDTQYF. CDR3 bases: TGTGCCTGGAGTGCAGTAATTAGCGGGGGGAAGAGCACAGATACGCAGTATTTT.

The chain joins TRBV2 to TRBJ1-4; 8 bases match TRBD1. The CDR3 consists of 14 residues. Germline loops: CDR1 SNHLY, CDR2 FYNNEI. After removal of 4 bases from V and 7 bases from J, the junction contained 5 bases not matched to a gene. CDR3 nucleotide sequence: TGTGCCAGCAGTGCGACAGGGGACTCTGAAAAACTGTTTTTT. It codes for CASSATGDSEKLFF.